A selection of T cell receptor beta chains follows, all from one sample in a study of Graves' ophthalmopathy and Graves' hyperthyroidism. TCRdb ran MiXCR on the multiplex PCR reads and lists one entry per CDR3 protein. The repertoire has about 740,000 distinct CDR3 sequences, 40% of them found once; the top ten carry around 40%. The sequenced sample consisted of peripheral blood. These receptor sequences come from an adult man with Graves' ophthalmopathy. The CDR3 runs from the conserved cysteine through the conserved F or W. The order of the fields is V gene, CDR3 length, clone size, CDR3 protein. Only some rows state a clone size, as once, few, many or a class for expanded clones.

V gene: TRBV2
CDR3 length: 14
clone size: NA
CDR3 protein: CASSEDRSHYGYTF

V gene: TRBV19
CDR3 length: 14
clone size: few
CDR3 protein: CASSPGPQNTEAFF

V gene: TRBV30
CDR3 length: 13
clone size: NA
CDR3 protein: CAWRSGNTGELFF

V gene: TRBV20-1
CDR3 length: 18
clone size: few
CDR3 protein: CSARDPGQGTSYNSPLHF

V gene: TRBV11-2
CDR3 length: 12
clone size: once
CDR3 protein: CASSLAGTTAFF

V gene: TRBV10-3
CDR3 length: 16
clone size: few
CDR3 protein: CASSYGYDREYYGYTF

V gene: TRBV7-9
CDR3 length: 11
clone size: many
CDR3 protein: CASSPSVEQYF

V gene: TRBV9
CDR3 length: 14
clone size: NA
CDR3 protein: CASSRDPDNSPLHF

V gene: TRBV7-9
CDR3 length: 13
clone size: NA
CDR3 protein: CASSLTTDYSYTF

V gene: TRBV20-1
CDR3 length: 14
clone size: many
CDR3 protein: CSAVRDRGQPPLHF

V gene: TRBV10-3
CDR3 length: 15
clone size: few
CDR3 protein: CASSASGTGASEQYF

V gene: TRBV7-9
CDR3 length: 15
clone size: few
CDR3 protein: CASSSWDSKNTEAFF

V gene: TRBV29-1
CDR3 length: 13
clone size: NA
CDR3 protein: CSFRLPSSYEQYF

V gene: TRBV7-9
CDR3 length: 12
clone size: NA
CDR3 protein: CASSKTTGELFF

V gene: TRBV19
CDR3 length: 16
clone size: NA
CDR3 protein: CASSAPGTPTSYEQYF

V gene: TRBV20-1
CDR3 length: 15
clone size: once
CDR3 protein: CSARSESGVIETQHF

V gene: TRBV5-1
CDR3 length: 16
clone size: NA
CDR3 protein: CASSFMGTTNTGELFF

V gene: TRBV5-6
CDR3 length: 12
clone size: few
CDR3 protein: CASSRGTSEAFF

V gene: TRBV9
CDR3 length: 17
clone size: NA
CDR3 protein: CASSVASGGSRNSPLHF

V gene: TRBV25-1
CDR3 length: 16
clone size: once
CDR3 protein: CAREPARGSYNSPLHF

V gene: TRBV15
CDR3 length: 16
clone size: few
CDR3 protein: CATSRDGRLGQETQYF